The subject of this entry is one T cell receptor beta chain. What it binds is not known. This record belongs to a study of cytomegalovirus exposure and HLA in healthy donors. This CDR3 is built from 15 residues. V gave up 7 bases and J gave up 2 bases, with 20 bases separating them. Germline CDR1 and CDR2: SQVTM and ANQGSEA. Study results and limitations: Later work showed greater clonal expansion in HLA-associated TCR beta chains than in equally common others.

The PCR made use of 60 Vbeta and 13 Jbeta primers. TCRdb's copy holds only in-frame clones and misses some; the assay was immunoSEQ multiplex PCR. The top ten hold 3.5% to 4.5% of the sample, which has 25,000 to 30,000 clones, just under 70% seen once. Sequencing was performed on PBMCs. The chain recombines TRBV29-1 with TRBJ1-2; maybe TRBD1 (6 bases). This receptor was taken from a woman in her fifties or sixties in good health and CMV-seronegative. CDR3 DNA: TGCAGCGCCCAGGGGTCCCTCAGCAGCAACTATGGCTACACCTTC. Translation: CSAQGSLSSNYGYTF.